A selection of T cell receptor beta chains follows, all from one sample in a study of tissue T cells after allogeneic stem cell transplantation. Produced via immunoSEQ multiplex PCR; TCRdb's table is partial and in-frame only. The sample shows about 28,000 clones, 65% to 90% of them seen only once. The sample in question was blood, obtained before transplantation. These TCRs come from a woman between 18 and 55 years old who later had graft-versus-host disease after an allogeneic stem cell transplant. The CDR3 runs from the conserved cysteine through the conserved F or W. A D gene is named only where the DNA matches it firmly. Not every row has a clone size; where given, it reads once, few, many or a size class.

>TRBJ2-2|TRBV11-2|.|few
TGTGCCAGCAATCCGTCCTTCGGATGGGCCGGGGAGCTGTTTTTT
CASNPSFGWAGELFF
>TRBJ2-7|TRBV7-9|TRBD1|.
TGTGCCAGCAGCGAAGGACAGGTATCGTACGAGCAGTACTTC
CASSEGQVSYEQYF
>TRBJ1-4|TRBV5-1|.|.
TGCGCCAGCAGCTTGGGTGGAACTAATGAAAAACTGTTTTTT
CASSLGGTNEKLFF
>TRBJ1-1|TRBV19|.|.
TGTGCCAGTAGTCCGGACAGTTTCGGGTATGTGAACACTGAAGCTTTCTTT
CASSPDSFGYVNTEAFF
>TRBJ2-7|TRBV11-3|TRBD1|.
TGTGCCAGCAGCTTGACAGGGGCCTACGAGCAGTACTTC
CASSLTGAYEQYF
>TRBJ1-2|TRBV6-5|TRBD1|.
TGTGCCAGCAGTCACAGGGGTGGGTATGGCTACACCTTC
CASSHRGGYGYTF
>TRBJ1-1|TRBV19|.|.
TGTGCCAGTAGGCTGGGACAGAACACTGAAGCTTTCTTT
CASRLGQNTEAFF
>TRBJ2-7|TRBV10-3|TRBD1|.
TGTGCCATCGGCCAACAGGGGGGTAACGAGCAGTACTTC
CAIGQQGGNEQYF
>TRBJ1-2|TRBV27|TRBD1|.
TGTGCCAGCAGCCAAGGGACAGGGTTTGAGGGCTACACCTTC
CASSQGTGFEGYTF
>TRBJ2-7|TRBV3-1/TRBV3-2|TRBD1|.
TGTGCCAGCAGCCATGGGACAGGGTACTCCTACGAGCAGTACTTC
CASSHGTGYSYEQYF
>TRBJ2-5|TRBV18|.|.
TGTGCCAGCTCACCACCGGGGGGGGCCCAAGAGACCCAGTACTTC
CASSPPGGAQETQYF
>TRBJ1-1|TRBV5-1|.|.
TGCGCCAGCAGTCGGGGGAACACTGAAGCTTTCTTT
CASSRGNTEAFF
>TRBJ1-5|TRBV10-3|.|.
TGTGCCATCAGTGAGGGGGCTAGCAATCAGCCCCAGCATTTT
CAISEGASNQPQHF
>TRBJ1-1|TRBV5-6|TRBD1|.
TGTGCCAGCAGACCTCAGGGGGGTGGCACTGAAGCTTTCTTT
CASRPQGGGTEAFF
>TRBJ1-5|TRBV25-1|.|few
TGTGCCAGCAGTGACAGGGGTGGTCAGCCCCAGCATTTT
CASSDRGGQPQHF
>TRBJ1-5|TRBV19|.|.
TGTGCCACATCCCGGGGACTAAATCAGCCCCAGCATTTT
CATSRGLNQPQHF
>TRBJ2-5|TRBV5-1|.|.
TGCGCCAGCAGCTTCGGGGGTCGGGAGACCCAGTACTTC
CASSFGGRETQYF
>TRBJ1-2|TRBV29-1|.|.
TGCAGCGTTGAAGTCCCGGACAGCTATGGCTACACCTTC
CSVEVPDSYGYTF
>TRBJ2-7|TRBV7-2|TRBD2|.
TGTGCCAGCAGCTTCCTAGCGGCCTTCTCCTACGAGCAGTACTTC
CASSFLAAFSYEQYF
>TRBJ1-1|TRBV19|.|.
TGTGCCAGTAGGGGTCGGTTGAACACTGAAGCTTTCTTT
CASRGRLNTEAFF